This T cell receptor (beta chain) was found in a study of post-analysis software for immune sequencing data. Study-wide results and limits: A handful of TRBV segments were significantly more frequent in patients than in controls. TRBV5-6, TRBV5-1 and TRBV20-1 were among these segments.

The authors incorporated unique molecular identifiers into the TCR beta cDNA libraries. One entry per CDR3 protein results from TCRdb running MiXCR on the PCR reads. The table includes almost 700,000 distinct CDR3 sequences, roughly three fifths detected once. Trimming stripped 5 bases from V and 0 bases from J, with 16 bases between. Germline CDR1 reads LGHNA; CDR2 reads YNFKEQ. CDR3 length: 16 amino acids. Remarks on this clonotype: Its antigen is still unknown.

The sequenced sample was blood. This sequence joins TRBV4-2 and TRBJ2-5; D may be TRBD1 (6 bases). The TCR comes from a girl aged 2-10 years with multiple sclerosis. This chain's CDR3 is CASSSKTGSYQETQYF. The CDR3 bases are TGTGCCAGCAGCTCTAAGACAGGATCCTACCAAGAGACCCAGTACTTC.